This TCR beta chain was obtained from a study of blood T cell repertoires in COVID-19. The wider study: Both acute and convalescent COVID-19 samples were obtained from the United States, Italy and Spain. Nucleic acid was either cDNA or gDNA, and it came from T cells, B-cell-depleted T cells, or PBMCs.

Original methodology: How many nucleated cells were present was estimated from reference gene primer amplification. Some clones are missing from TCRdb's copy, which holds only in-frame ones; the method was immunoSEQ multiplex PCR. For V, J and clone size, that table is used; D and trimming come from the DNA. The sample holds a few hundred thousand clones, around nine tenths seen once. This receptor was identified in a man between 50 and 59 years old with COVID-19, enrolled during active disease. The sequenced sample consisted of peripheral blood.

CDR3 DNA: TGTGCCAGCAGTTTCGGGACAGGGCGCGGTTACGAGCAGTACTTC. It translates to CASSFGTGRGYEQYF. The chain links TRBV5-6 to TRBJ2-7; TRBD1 matches at 9 bases. Trimming took 5 bases from V and 4 from J; bases not matched to a gene: 10. The CDR3 has 15 residues. CDR1 is SGHDT, CDR2 YYEEEE, per germline.